The 32 T cell receptor beta chains reported below all come from one sample, sequenced in a study of CD8+CD57+ T cells in acquired aplastic anemia. Genomic DNA was employed as the template in profiling TCR beta VDJ and CDR3. Each CDR3 protein is one row after TCRdb ran MiXCR on the reads. Among about 81,000 distinct CDR3 sequences, 40% to 55% were seen once, and the ten largest hold about 66%. The sequenced sample was sorted CD4+, CD8+, or CD8+CD57+ T cells (not recorded which) from PBMCs. These receptors were collected from a human donor in good health, serving as a control.

This clonotype was counted a few times. This chain uses TRBV24-1 with TRBJ1-4; unclear D gene. Germline CDR1 is KGHDR and CDR2 is SFDVKD. This CDR3 region has 16 residues. V lost 3 bases and J lost 6, with 16 bases in between. The CDR3 DNA is TGTGCCACCAGTGATGTCAGCGGGAGAACGGATGAAAAACTGTTTTTT. This translates into CATSDVSGRTDEKLFF.

This clonotype came up a few times. The genes are TRBV27 and TRBJ2-7; possible D gene TRBD2, 6 bases. This CDR3 spans 15 amino acids. V dropped 4 bases and J dropped 0 bases, with 13 bases sitting between them. Germline CDR1 and CDR2: MNHEY and SMNVEV (reference sequence). CDR3 sequence reads: CASSYSGTSSYEQYF. The CDR3 DNA follows: TGTGCCAGCAGTTATAGCGGAACAAGCTCCTACGAGCAGTACTTC.

Comment on this clonotype: No conserved phenylalanine or tryptophan ends this CDR3, so it is likely a read error. The genes are TRBV5-4 and TRBJ2-7; 9 nucleotides agree with TRBD1. Germline V gene sequence: CDR1 SGHNT, CDR2 YYREEE (reference sequence). The CDR3 has 15 residues. With V trimmed by 4 bases and J by 0 bases, 5 bases remained unmatched. The DNA for the CDR3 is TGTGCCAGCAGCCCAGGGACAGGGTTCTCCTACGAGCAGTACCTC. It is translated as CASSPGTGFSYEQYL.

The rearrangement links TRBV24-1 to TRBJ2-3, with D possibly being TRBD1 or TRBD2 (5 bases each). CDR3 length equals 17 residues. With 8 bases removed from V and 8 bases from J, the gap between germline ends came to 28 bases. CDR1 and CDR2 from the germline V gene are KGHDR and SFDVKD. The CDR3 loop reads CATTVSRIGASRGTQYF. CDR3 nucleotide sequence: TGTGCCACCACTGTGAGTAGGATTGGGGCCTCCCGGGGTACGCAGTATTTT.

To note about this clonotype: This may come from a read error, since a much larger clone is one base off. The gene calls are TRBV29-1 and TRBJ2-2, with TRBD1 as a possible D gene (5 bases). The CDR3 is made up of 12 amino acids. Germline V CDR1 and CDR2: SQVTM, ANQGSEA. This chain's CDR3 is CGVLGVTGELFF. The CDR3 nucleotides are TGCGGCGTTCTAGGGGTCACCGGGGAGCTGTTTTTT.

The CDR3 DNA reads TGTGCCAGTAGTCGACGACAGGGAAGGCGGGTAGGCTACACCTTC. Translating it yields CASSRRQGRRVGYTF. The chain has TRBV19 and TRBJ1-2; 7 bases are shared with TRBD1. Trimming cost V 5 bases and J 8 bases; bases outside gene matches: 14. The germline gives CDR1 LNHDA, CDR2 SQIVND (reference sequence). The CDR3 is made up of 15 amino acids.

In regard to this clonotype: The junction departs from the called germline gene at one end, perhaps through a read error. The DNA of the CDR3 is TGTGCCACTAGTGATTCGGGGACAGGGGTCTATGGCTACACCTTC. Translation: CATSDSGTGVYGYTF. The chain combines TRBV24-1 with TRBJ1-2; 10 nucleotides align to TRBD1. This CDR3 has 15 amino acids. Germline-derived CDR1 and CDR2 are KGHDR and SFDVKD.

V and J are TRBV19 and TRBJ2-7; D might be TRBD2 (6 bases). CDR3 length equals 11 residues. CDR1 is LNHDA and CDR2 is SQIVND in the germline V gene (reference sequence). CDR3 in amino acids: CAPSDSYEQYF. Here the CDR3 DNA reads TGTGCTCCTAGCGACTCCTACGAGCAGTACTTC.

V gene TRBV2 combines with J gene TRBJ1-2; TRBD1 agrees at 9 bases. V shed 7 bases, J shed 4 bases, and the junction held 4 bases outside the gene matches. This CDR3 spans 13 amino acids. CDR1 and CDR2 (germline): SNHLY, FYNNEI. The CDR3 DNA reads TGTGCCAGCAAGGGACAGGGTGCCTATGGCTACACCTTC. Residues: CASKGQGAYGYTF.

The CDR3 is CASSEGYRELFF. Written as DNA, the CDR3 is TGCGCCAGCAGTGAGGGCTACCGGGAGCTGTTTTTT. J is TRBJ2-2 and V is TRBV10-1, with unresolved D. The V and J ends lost 2 bases and 9 bases respectively, with 7 bases between them. The CDR3 consists of 12 residues. Germline CDR1 reads WNHNN; CDR2 reads SYGVQD (reference sequence).

This clonotype was counted a single time. The CDR3 loop reads CASRGTGGNEQFF. As DNA, the CDR3 is TGTGCCAGCAGAGGTACAGGAGGAAATGAGCAGTTCTTC. The V and J genes are TRBV7-8 and TRBJ2-1, with D perhaps matching TRBD1 or TRBD2 (5 bases each). Per the germline V gene, CDR1 is SGHVS and CDR2 is FQNEAQ. This CDR3 is built from 13 residues. V lost 6 bases to trimming and J lost 7 bases, with 13 bases between them.

This clonotype was seen a single time. This chain uses TRBV9 with TRBJ1-2, with D possibly being TRBD1 (6 bases). Trimming took off 4 bases at V and 5 bases at J, with 12 bases between the two ends. The germline V gene has CDR1 SGDLS and CDR2 YYNGEE. The CDR3 loop spans 13 amino acids. The CDR3 nucleotides read TGTGCCAGCAGCCCCGGGACAACTTATGGCTACACCTTC. This translates into CASSPGTTYGYTF.

In its sample, this clonotype was seen many times. This rearrangement joins TRBV19 to TRBJ2-3, with a weak D call TRBD1 (5 bases). Germline values: CDR1 LNHDA, CDR2 SQIVND (reference sequence). V was cut by 5 bases and J by 4 bases, with 16 bases left in between. The CDR3 covers 15 residues. The CDR3 sequence is CASSEDSQGSDTQYF. DNA of the CDR3: TGTGCCAGTAGTGAAGACAGCCAAGGGTCAGATACGCAGTATTTT. The whole variable domain, remainder taken from reference TRBV19 and TRBJ2-3, is DGGITQSPKYLFRKEGQNVTLSCEQNLNHDAMYWYRQDPGQGLRLIYYSQIVNDFQKGDIAEGYSVSREKKESFPLTVTSAQKNPTAFYLCASSEDSQGSDTQYFGPGTRLTVL.

Many counts were recorded for this clonotype. The chain joins TRBV25-1 to TRBJ2-3, with 10 bases aligning to TRBD2. The CDR3 length is 12 residues. Trimming took 11 bases from V and 6 from J; bases not matched to a gene: 5. Germline assignment: CDR1 MGHDK and CDR2 SYGVNS. The CDR3 DNA reads TGTGCCCTAGCGGGAGCGGGTGATACGCAGTATTTT. Protein: CALAGAGDTQYF. The entire variable domain, with the rest obtained from reference TRBV25-1 and TRBJ2-3, is as follows: EADIYQTPRYLVIGTGKKITLECSQTMGHDKMYWYQQDPGMELHLIHYSYGVNSTEKGDLSSESTVSRIRTEHFPLTLESARPSHTSQYLCALAGAGDTQYFGPGTRLTVL.

This clonotype was seen once. The chain has TRBV2 and TRBJ1-6; 7 bases line up with TRBD1. V trimming: 7 bases; J trimming: 16 bases; junction bases outside the gene matches: 10. Germline V gene lookup returns CDR1 SNHLY and CDR2 FYNNEI. The CDR3 has 12 amino acids. The CDR3, as DNA: TGTGCCAGCACCGACAGGGATTTAGCTCTCCACTTT. Amino acids: CASTDRDLALHF.

This clonotype has more than one count but fewer than ten. The genes are TRBV7-8 and TRBJ2-7; D is possibly TRBD2 (5 bases). V was shortened by 6 bases and J by 6 bases, with 24 bases between the two germline ends. The length of the CDR3 is 16 residues. CDR1 SGHVS and CDR2 FQNEAQ come from the germline V gene. The CDR3 sequence is CASSRRDGGLQPEQYF. The CDR3 DNA follows: TGTGCCAGCAGTCGCCGCGACGGAGGCTTGCAGCCCGAGCAGTACTTC. Based on the CDR3 plus reference TRBV7-8 and TRBJ2-7, the full variable domain is GAGVSQSPRYKVAKRGQDVALRCDPISGHVSLFWYQQALGQGPEFLTYFQNEAQLDKSGLPSDRFFAERPEGSVSTLKIQRTQQEDSAVYLCASSRRDGGLQPEQYFGPGTRLTVT.

Note on this clonotype: A much larger clone differs from this one at a single base, so this may be a read error. The genes are TRBV10-3 and TRBJ2-7; 14 nucleotides align to TRBD2. The J call may not be correct, given that the DNA end is closer to TRBJ2-5. Looked up from germline, CDR1 is ENHRY and CDR2 is SYGVKD. The CDR3 has 17 residues. The CDR3 loop is CAIRPGTSGSIQETQYF. CDR3 DNA sequence: TGTGCCATCAGACCTGGGACTAGCGGGAGTATCCAAGAGACCCAGTACTTC.

The chain combines TRBV10-3 with TRBJ1-3; D call uncertain. The CDR3 has 14 amino acids. Germline CDR1 is ENHRY and CDR2 is SYGVKD. V gave up 4 bases and J gave up 4 bases, with 11 bases separating them. CDR3 region: CAISAWEGGNTIYF. The CDR3 DNA reads as TGTGCCATCAGTGCTTGGGAAGGCGGAAACACCATATATTTT.

This clonotype was seen ten or more times. V gene TRBV12-5 combines with J gene TRBJ1-2; D gene ambiguous. Deletions cut 1 base from V and 7 bases from J, with 7 bases between. The CDR3 is 12 amino acids. CDR1 and CDR2 (germline): LGHNT, FRNRAP. The CDR3 sequence is CASGLERRGYTF. The CDR3 DNA sequence: TGTGCTAGTGGTTTGGAGAGACGTGGCTACACCTTC. The complete variable domain, with remaining parts taken from reference TRBV12-5 and TRBJ1-2, reads DARVTQTPRHKVTEMGQEVTMRCQPILGHNTVFWYRQTMMQGLELLAYFRNRAPLDDSGMPKDRFSAEMPDATLATLKIQPSEPRDSAVYFCASGLERRGYTFGSGTRLTVV.

There are many counts of this clonotype. The chain combines TRBV24-1 with TRBJ2-7; D gene uncertain. The CDR3 runs 13 residues. Trimming shortened V by 7 bases and J by 3 bases, and 12 bases separated the two germline ends. Germline V gene lookup returns CDR1 KGHDR and CDR2 SFDVKD. CDR3 loop: CATSPAAVYEQYF. Here the CDR3 DNA reads TGTGCCACCAGCCCGGCAGCAGTCTACGAGCAGTACTTC.

The sample holds many counts of this clonotype. The chain links TRBV9 to TRBJ2-7, with a tentative D call TRBD1 (5 bases). CDR1 is SGDLS, CDR2 YYNGEE, per germline. Trimming left V 1 base short and J 5 bases short, with 13 bases between. This CDR3 spans 14 amino acids. The CDR3 here is CASSVTGAGNEQYF. The CDR3 bases are TGTGCCAGCAGCGTAACAGGAGCTGGGAACGAGCAGTACTTC. Based on the CDR3 plus reference TRBV9 and TRBJ2-7, the full variable domain is DSGVTQTPKHLITATGQRVTLRCSPRSGDLSVYWYQQSLDQGLQFLIQYYNGEERAKGNILERFSAQQFPDLHSELNLSSLELGDSALYFCASSVTGAGNEQYFGPGTRLTVT.

The V and J genes are TRBV6-2 or TRBV6-3 and TRBJ1-5; D remains unclear. CDR3 length: 15 amino acids. Germline V gene lookup returns CDR1 MNHEY and CDR2 SVGEGT. V gave up 2 bases and J gave up 3 bases, with 11 bases separating them. The CDR3 spells CASSYVGGYNQPQHF. The CDR3, as DNA: TGTGCCAGCAGTTACGTGGGAGGATACAATCAGCCCCAGCATTTT.

This clonotype was counted between two and nine times. The germline gene is not matched at one end of the junction; a read error may be the cause. The chain uses TRBV7-9 and TRBJ2-5; 8 positions agree with TRBD2. Per germline, CDR1 SEHNR and CDR2 FQNEAQ (reference sequence). The CDR3 consists of 16 residues. The CDR3 region is CASSPDSGVDQGTQYF. DNA of the CDR3: TGTGCCAGCAGCCCGGATAGCGGGGTCGACCAAGGGACCCAGTACTTC.

On this clonotype: Germline and junction disagree at one end, which may indicate a read error. This chain joins TRBV25-1 and TRBJ2-3, with D perhaps matching TRBD2 (6 bases). The CDR3 contains 13 residues. CDR1 MGHDK and CDR2 SYGVNS come from the germline V gene. In DNA form, the CDR3 reads TGTGCCATCAGTGAGACAGCGGGTGATACGCAGTATTTT. Its protein product is CAISETAGDTQYF.

There are a few counts of this clonotype. The gene calls are TRBV6-1 and TRBJ2-6; D gene uncertain. The CDR3 loop spans 16 amino acids. V lost 5 bases and J 0 bases, leaving 11 bases between the germline ends. CDR1 and CDR2 from the germline V gene are MNHNS and SASEGT. CDR3 loop: CASSPSGSSGANVLTF. The DNA for the CDR3 is TGTGCCAGCAGTCCTTCTGGAAGCTCTGGGGCCAACGTCCTGACTTTC.

The chain couples TRBV12-3 or TRBV12-4 to TRBJ2-5, with D tentatively TRBD2 (5 bases). This CDR3 contains 13 residues. V dropped 7 bases and J dropped 1 base, with 10 bases sitting between them. The CDR3 sequence: CASKEDLQETQYF. The CDR3 region has the DNA TGTGCCAGCAAGGAGGACCTCCAAGAGACCCAGTACTTC.

Note on this clonotype: A much bigger clone sits one base away, suggesting this may be a read error. The gene calls are TRBV12-3 or TRBV12-4 and TRBJ2-7, with D possibly matching TRBD2 (5 bases). This CDR3 contains 13 residues. V lost 6 bases and J 8 bases, leaving 17 bases between the germline ends. The CDR3 loop reads CASSGAGGYKQYF. CDR3 nucleotides: TGTGCCAGCAGCGGTGCTGGAGGTTACAAGCAGTACTTC.

The CDR3 here is CAISFQDEQYF. DNA for the CDR3: TGTGCCATCTCGTTTCAGGACGAGCAGTACTTC. This chain links TRBV10-3 with TRBJ2-7; the D is unclear. Germline V lookup: CDR1 ENHRY, CDR2 SYGVKD. V dropped 8 bases and J dropped 5 bases, with 10 bases sitting between them. CDR3 size: 11 residues.

On this clonotype: It may be a read error: a sequence one base away is much more abundant. V and J are TRBV6-1 and TRBJ2-7, with 9 bases lining up with TRBD1. After removal of 11 bases from V and 4 bases from J, the junction contained 6 bases not matched to a gene. This CDR3 has 12 residues. Per the germline V gene, CDR1 is MNHNS and CDR2 is SASEGT. The CDR3 sequence is CAGKGQGYEQYF. Here the CDR3 DNA reads TGTGCCGGCAAGGGACAGGGATACGAGCAGTACTTC.

In this sample, this clonotype turned up many times. V usage is TRBV10-1 and J usage is TRBJ2-7; 12 bases agree with TRBD2. This CDR3 spans 14 amino acids. V lost 10 bases, J lost 5 bases, and 9 bases stayed unmatched. Germline CDR1 reads WNHNN; CDR2 reads SYGVQD (reference sequence). The CDR3 protein is CAKNRLAGDHEQYF. The CDR3 region has the DNA TGCGCCAAGAACCGACTAGCGGGAGACCACGAGCAGTACTTC.

This clonotype was picked up a small number of times. The genes are TRBV4-1 and TRBJ1-2, with 8 positions matching TRBD1. The CDR3 is made up of 14 amino acids. Germline CDR1 and CDR2: MGHRA and YSYEKL. V was clipped by 3 bases and J by 5 bases; unmatched bases: 5. CDR3 bases: TGCGCCAGCAGCCATTCGGACAGGGAATATGGCTACACCTTC. It codes for CASSHSDREYGYTF.

This clonotype has at least ten counts. This rearrangement joins TRBV20-1 to TRBJ1-2; 10 bases are shared with TRBD1. The CDR3 is 15 amino acids. Germline loops: CDR1 DFQATT, CDR2 SNEGSKA (reference sequence). Germline trimming cut 4 bases from V and 4 bases from J; bases unmatched to any gene: 9. The CDR3: CSAKAGTGAIYGYTF. CDR3 DNA: TGCAGTGCTAAGGCCGGGACAGGGGCGATCTATGGCTACACCTTC.